One T cell receptor beta chain is described in this entry. Trimming removed 4 bases from V and 1 base from J; junction bases left unmatched: 6. Germline V lookup: CDR1 SSHAT, CDR2 FNYEAQ (reference sequence). CDR3 length equals 15 residues. The data were obtained in a study of PD-L1 blockade in urothelial cancer. For the study at large: Earlier, patients had received 0 to 3 chemotherapy regimens.

Noted time point: pretreatment peripheral blood. Urothelial carcinoma affected the patients, and it was locally advanced or metastatic. Each patient gave between 1 and 8 samples, pretreatment and on-treatment. Spiking of synthetic TCR analog templates was performed in each PCR. This table comes from immunoSEQ multiplex PCR, and its TCRdb copy is limited to in-frame clones, with some not included. The sample lists some 52,000 clones, roughly four fifths occurring once. The sequence came from a man in his 70s with urothelial cancer. The sample in question was PBMCs, obtained around atezolizumab (anti-PD-L1) treatment. J is TRBJ2-5 and V is TRBV7-7, with 7 bases that match TRBD2. Here the CDR3 DNA reads TGTGCCAGCAGCTCCGGGGGGTCGTTCCAAGAGACCCAGTACTTC. Encoded protein: CASSSGGSFQETQYF.